The 31 T cell receptor beta chains presented below share a single source sample, sequenced in a study of T cell responses to AZD1222 COVID-19 vaccine. TCRdb keeps only in-frame clones here, not all; method: immunoSEQ multiplex PCR. The table records under 150,000 clones, about 93% of them present only once. Source: peripheral blood, taken on day 0 of AZD1222 vaccination. The receptor set was obtained from an adult in good health.

The chain carries TRBV4-2 and TRBJ1-2; possible D gene TRBD1, 5 bases. CDR3 length equals 13 residues. CDR1 LGHNA and CDR2 YNFKEQ come from the germline V gene. The V gene lost 5 bases and the J gene lost 1 base, with 8 bases spanning the gap. The CDR3 here is CASSAQGNYGYTF. Written as DNA, the CDR3 is TGTGCCAGCAGCGCCCAGGGTAACTATGGCTACACCTTC.

DNA for the CDR3: TGCGCCAGCAGCTCAGGGGGAGCCCTATACGAGCAGTACTTC. Amino acid sequence: CASSSGGALYEQYF. The rearrangement joins TRBV5-1 to TRBJ2-7, with TRBD1 identical over 7 bases. V lost 3 bases, J lost 4 bases, and 7 bases stayed unmatched. This CDR3 comprises 14 residues. CDR1 and CDR2 (germline): SGHRS, YFSETQ.

In its sample, this clone was seen once. The chain couples TRBV5-4 to TRBJ1-2, with TRBD1 as a possible D gene (6 bases). The CDR3 spans 16 residues. Per germline, CDR1 SGHNT and CDR2 YYREEE (reference sequence). Trimming removed 0 bases from V and 3 bases from J, with 15 bases in between. The CDR3 DNA is TGTGCCAGCAGCTTGGATCCGCGGGGGCTGCACTATGGCTACACCTTC. Translation gives CASSLDPRGLHYGYTF.

V and J are TRBV12-3 or TRBV12-4 and TRBJ1-6; D unresolved. Trimming removed 6 bases at V and 10 bases at J, with 10 bases between. This CDR3 is 12 amino acids long. The chain's CDR3 is CASSPLGSPLHF. CDR3 DNA sequence: TGTGCCAGCAGCCCCTTGGGGTCACCCCTCCACTTT.

This clone has more than one count but fewer than ten. This chain links TRBV5-4 with TRBJ2-2; the match to TRBD2 covers 12 bases. Germline CDR1 is SGHNT and CDR2 is YYREEE (reference sequence). Germline trimming cut 4 bases from V and 8 bases from J; bases unmatched to any gene: 6. This CDR3 has 15 residues. The CDR3 DNA follows: TGTGCCAGCAGCCGACTAGCGGGAGAGACGGGGGAGCTGTTTTTT. Protein: CASSRLAGETGELFF.

The count of this clone is one. The CDR3 DNA reads TGTGCCAGCAGCCCCGCACTTTCGCGGTACAATGAGCAGTTCTTC. Protein sequence: CASSPALSRYNEQFF. The rearrangement joins TRBV7-6 to TRBJ2-1; D unresolved. Germline lookup yields CDR1 SGHVS and CDR2 FNYEAQ. V dropped 5 bases and J dropped 4 bases, with 15 bases sitting between them. CDR3 length: 15 amino acids.

Notes on this clone: A read error may account for a junction end that differs from germline. V usage is TRBV6-1 and J usage is TRBJ1-1, with D maybe TRBD1 (6 bases). The CDR3 spans 14 residues. Germline V gives CDR1 MNHNS, CDR2 SASEGT. The CDR3 DNA reads TGTGCCAGCAGTAAAGCGGGGGCGCGCACTGAAGCTTTCTTT. Translating it yields CASSKAGARTEAFF.

The chain uses TRBV7-2 and TRBJ2-7, with no clear D. CDR3 length equals 15 residues. The ends were cut back, 1 base at V and 2 bases at J, with 12 bases in the middle. Germline V CDR1 and CDR2: SGHTA, FQGNSA. The CDR3 region is CASSLGLDRTYEQYF. CDR3 sequence (DNA): TGTGCCAGCAGCTTAGGGTTGGACCGAACCTACGAGCAGTACTTC.

With respect to this clone: Germline and junction disagree at one end, which may indicate a read error. The CDR3 bases are TGCGCCAGCAGCAAAGAGGCATCGGCAGTCGCTCTTTATGGCTACACCTTC. Translation gives CASSKEASAVALYGYTF. The rearrangement uses TRBV4-3 and TRBJ1-2; D gene uncertain. The germline V gene encodes CDR1 LGHNA and CDR2 YSLEER. CDR3 size: 17 residues.

V is TRBV6-1 and J is TRBJ2-5; D possibly corresponds to TRBD2 (5 bases). Trimming cost V 8 bases and J 5 bases, with 9 bases left between them. This CDR3 has 11 amino acids. Per germline, CDR1 MNHNS and CDR2 SASEGT. In DNA, the CDR3 is TGTGCCAGCGGAAGGGAGGAGACCCAGTACTTC. This translates into CASGREETQYF.

The chain joins TRBV2 to TRBJ2-3; D is undetermined. Trimming shortened V by 1 base and J by 1 base, and 9 bases separated the two germline ends. Germline CDR1 reads SNHLY; CDR2 reads FYNNEI. This CDR3 is 15 amino acids long. The CDR3 nucleotides read TGTGCCAGCAGTGAAGAGGGATGGGGCACAGATACGCAGTATTTT. Its translation is CASSEEGWGTDTQYF.

V and J are TRBV11-1 and TRBJ2-7; 11 positions match TRBD1. Germline lookup yields CDR1 SGHAT and CDR2 FQDESV (reference sequence). The CDR3 consists of 15 residues. V lost 5 bases to trimming and J lost 4 bases; unmatched junction nucleotides: 7. The CDR3 DNA follows: TGTGCCAGCAGCCCTTCGGGACAGGGGGAATACGAGCAGTACTTC. This translates into CASSPSGQGEYEQYF.

The V call is TRBV4-3, the J call TRBJ2-4; D is undetermined. The CDR3 totals 17 residues. The V and J ends lost 0 bases and 0 bases respectively, with 12 bases between them. Germline loops: CDR1 LGHNA, CDR2 YSLEER. CDR3 sequence: CASSQDSISLAKNIQYF. The CDR3 nucleotides are TGCGCCAGCAGCCAAGATTCGATTTCCTTAGCCAAAAACATTCAGTACTTC.

The J gene is TRBJ2-5, the V gene TRBV10-3, with D perhaps matching TRBD2 (6 bases). The CDR3 runs 14 residues. The germline V gene has CDR1 ENHRY and CDR2 SYGVKD. Trimming shortened V by 3 bases and J by 2 bases, and 10 bases separated the two germline ends. The CDR3 region has the DNA TGTGCCATCAGTGATCGTAGCGGTCAAGAGACCCAGTACTTC. Encoded protein: CAISDRSGQETQYF.

The chain joins TRBV5-4 to TRBJ1-2; 10 bases are shared with TRBD1. The CDR3 loop spans 15 amino acids. Germline trimming cut 4 bases from V and 4 bases from J; bases unmatched to any gene: 7. Looked up from germline, CDR1 is SGHNT and CDR2 is YYREEE (reference sequence). CDR3 amino acids: CASSDDRGLGYGYTF. Written as DNA, the CDR3 is TGTGCCAGCAGCGATGACAGGGGGCTGGGCTATGGCTACACCTTC. Complete variable domain (other parts from reference TRBV5-4 and TRBJ1-2): ETGVTQSPTHLIKTRGQQVTLRCSSQSGHNTVSWYQQALGQGPQFIFQYYREEENGRGNFPPRFSGLQFPNYSSELNVNALELDDSALYLCASSDDRGLGYGYTFGSGTRLTVV.

The chain couples TRBV19 to TRBJ2-1; tentative D call: TRBD1 (6 bases). Trimming pared 1 base from V and 3 bases from J, leaving 10 bases between. CDR1 and CDR2 from the germline V gene are LNHDA and SQIVND (reference sequence). This CDR3 has 15 amino acids. For the CDR3, the DNA is TGTGCCAGTAGTATAGGGCAGGGGATCTACAATGAGCAGTTCTTC. Translation gives CASSIGQGIYNEQFF.

This clone has only one observation. The rearrangement links TRBV10-3 to TRBJ1-2, with D possibly matching TRBD1 (6 bases). CDR3 length: 14 residues. Trimming stripped 7 bases from V and 6 bases from J, with 18 bases between. Per germline, CDR1 ENHRY and CDR2 SYGVKD. The CDR3 DNA sequence: TGTGCCATCACCGACAGGATTAAAACCGATGGCTACACCTTC. Its translation: CAITDRIKTDGYTF.

J is TRBJ2-3 and V is TRBV10-1, with D tentatively TRBD2 (7 bases). V was trimmed by 8 bases and J by 1 base, leaving 10 bases between them. This CDR3 has 13 amino acids. The germline V gene has CDR1 WNHNN and CDR2 SYGVQD (reference sequence). The CDR3 region is CASGEGGTDTQYF. DNA of the CDR3: TGCGCCAGCGGGGAGGGGGGCACAGATACGCAGTATTTT.

The rearrangement uses TRBV23-1 and TRBJ1-1, with D possibly TRBD1 on 6 matching bases. TRBV23-1 falls under the ORF class, with uncertain function. The V and J ends lost 7 bases and 1 base respectively, with 13 bases between them. The length of the CDR3 is 14 residues. CDR3 nucleotides: TGCGCCAGCACCACAGGGATAAAGAACACTGAAGCTTTCTTT. It codes for CASTTGIKNTEAFF.

In this sample, this clone turned up once. The chain uses TRBV5-1 and TRBJ2-7, with D possibly being TRBD1 or TRBD2 (5 bases each). Trimming took 1 base from V and 3 from J, leaving 8 bases between them. Germline V lookup: CDR1 SGHRS, CDR2 YFSETQ. The CDR3 totals 13 residues. The CDR3 protein is CASSLLGDYEQYF. For the CDR3, the DNA is TGCGCCAGCAGCTTGTTGGGGGACTACGAGCAGTACTTC.

This chain links TRBV18 with TRBJ2-2, with a weak D call TRBD2 (6 bases). Germline V gene data show CDR1 as KGHSH and CDR2 as LQKENI. The CDR3 totals 16 residues. The V and J ends lost 0 bases and 2 bases respectively, with 10 bases between them. For the CDR3, the DNA is TGTGCCAGCTCACCACCGGGACTGACCAACACCGGGGAGCTGTTTTTT. This translates into CASSPPGLTNTGELFF.

V usage is TRBV14 and J usage is TRBJ2-3, with 7 bases that match TRBD2. There are 14 residues in the CDR3. After removal of 4 bases from V and 2 bases from J, the junction contained 3 bases not matched to a gene. Germline-derived CDR1 and CDR2 are SGHDN and FVKESK. The CDR3 spells CASSRGGNTDTQYF. The CDR3 DNA reads as TGTGCCAGCAGCCGGGGAGGGAACACAGATACGCAGTATTTT.

The V and J genes are TRBV4-3 and TRBJ1-5, with no clear D. Trimming cost V 0 bases and J 2 bases, with 11 bases left between them. This CDR3 has 16 residues. Germline V gene data show CDR1 as LGHNA and CDR2 as YSLEER. This chain's CDR3 is CASSQDPPGGNQPQHF. The DNA for the CDR3 is TGCGCCAGCAGCCAAGATCCCCCGGGAGGCAATCAGCCCCAGCATTTT.

The chain employs TRBV5-8 and TRBJ1-1; no clear D gene. The V end was cut by 2 bases, the J end by 8 bases, with 10 bases between. The CDR3 extends over 12 amino acids. The germline gives CDR1 SGHTS, CDR2 YDEGEE. CDR3 in amino acids: CASSFHRAEAFF. CDR3 nucleotide sequence: TGTGCCAGCAGCTTCCACCGGGCCGAAGCTTTCTTT.

V usage is TRBV28 and J usage is TRBJ1-1, with 9 bases matching TRBD1. The CDR3 extends over 15 amino acids. The V gene's germline CDR1 is MDHEN and CDR2 SYDVKM. Unmatched junction bases numbered 8, after V lost 6 bases and J lost 3 bases. CDR3 sequence (DNA): TGTGCCAGCAGCCGGGACAGGGAAATTGACACTGAAGCTTTCTTT. Translated: CASSRDREIDTEAFF.

This chain joins TRBV19 and TRBJ2-1; 10 bases fit TRBD2. V was clipped by 9 bases and J by 9 bases; unmatched bases: 17. The CDR3 totals 16 residues. Germline lookup yields CDR1 LNHDA and CDR2 SQIVND (reference sequence). The CDR3 is CARSGDKREGHSEQFF. The DNA for the CDR3 is TGTGCCAGGAGTGGGGACAAGCGGGAGGGCCACAGTGAGCAGTTCTTC. The whole variable domain, remainder taken from reference TRBV19 and TRBJ2-1, is DGGITQSPKYLFRKEGQNVTLSCEQNLNHDAMYWYRQDPGQGLRLIYYSQIVNDFQKGDIAEGYSVSREKKESFPLTVTSAQKNPTAFYLCARSGDKREGHSEQFFGPGTRLTVL.

The gene calls are TRBV19 and TRBJ1-1; 10 bases match TRBD1. The CDR3 covers 15 residues. Trimming took 4 bases from V and 4 from J; bases not matched to a gene: 6. Germline CDR1 is LNHDA and CDR2 is SQIVND (reference sequence). CDR3 loop: CASSTPRDRGTEAFF. Written as DNA, the CDR3 is TGTGCCAGTAGTACTCCCCGGGACAGGGGCACTGAAGCTTTCTTT.

The DNA for the CDR3 is TGCGCCAGCAGCTCCAGGGGGATCCTCTACGAGCAGTACTTC. It specifies CASSSRGILYEQYF. The chain is built from TRBV5-1 and TRBJ2-7, with 7 bases fitting TRBD1. The CDR3 totals 14 residues. Germline assignment: CDR1 SGHRS and CDR2 YFSETQ. The junction had 6 bases not matched to a gene; V was cut back by 3 bases and J by 3 bases.

This clone was detected a few times. The CDR3 DNA sequence: TGCGCCAGCAGCCAAGAGGATGACAGCAGCCACTATGGCTACACCTTC. Encoded protein: CASSQEDDSSHYGYTF. J is TRBJ1-2 and V is TRBV4-3; D perhaps matches TRBD1 (5 bases). Germline V lookup: CDR1 LGHNA, CDR2 YSLEER. V was cut by 0 bases and J by 3 bases, with 14 bases left in between. The CDR3 contains 16 residues.

The V and J genes are TRBV30 and TRBJ2-7; 8 bases are shared with TRBD1. Germline V gene data show CDR1 as GTSNPN and CDR2 as SVGIG (reference sequence). This CDR3 has 12 residues. Trimming cost V 3 bases and J 4 bases; bases outside gene matches: 2. This CDR3 is CAWRDRDYEQYF. The CDR3 coding sequence is TGTGCCTGGAGGGACAGGGATTACGAGCAGTACTTC.

The chain links TRBV6-4 to TRBJ2-5; 9 bases fit TRBD1. The CDR3 extends over 16 amino acids. The germline gives CDR1 MRHNA, CDR2 SNTAGT. Trimming removed 0 bases from V and 2 bases from J; junction bases left unmatched: 4. The CDR3 bases are TGTGCCAGCAGTGACTCGATGGGGACAGGGCAAGAGACCCAGTACTTC. Translating it yields CASSDSMGTGQETQYF.